This record concerns one T cell receptor (beta chain) sequence. The data stem from a study of blood T cell repertoires in COVID-19. Study overall: The origin of the acute and convalescent COVID-19 samples was the United States, Italy and Spain.

TCRdb's table, derived via immunoSEQ multiplex PCR, lists solely in-frame clones and lacks some. The top ten hold about 2.1% of the sample, which has roughly 400,000 clones, roughly 90% seen once. Participant-given clinical history determined each cohort assignment. The receptor comes from a woman aged 40 to 49 with acute COVID-19. Sequences were obtained from PBMCs or T cells enriched from blood (not recorded which).

DNA for the CDR3: TGTGCCACCAGCAGAGGTGGACAGAAGTATGGCTACACCTTC. Residues: CATSRGGQKYGYTF. V usage is TRBV15 and J usage is TRBJ1-2; TRBD1 is a possible D gene (6 bases). The CDR3 runs to 14 residues. Germline-derived CDR1 and CDR2 are LNHNV and YYDKDF (reference sequence). Trimming shortened V by 1 base and J by 5 bases, and 11 bases separated the two germline ends.